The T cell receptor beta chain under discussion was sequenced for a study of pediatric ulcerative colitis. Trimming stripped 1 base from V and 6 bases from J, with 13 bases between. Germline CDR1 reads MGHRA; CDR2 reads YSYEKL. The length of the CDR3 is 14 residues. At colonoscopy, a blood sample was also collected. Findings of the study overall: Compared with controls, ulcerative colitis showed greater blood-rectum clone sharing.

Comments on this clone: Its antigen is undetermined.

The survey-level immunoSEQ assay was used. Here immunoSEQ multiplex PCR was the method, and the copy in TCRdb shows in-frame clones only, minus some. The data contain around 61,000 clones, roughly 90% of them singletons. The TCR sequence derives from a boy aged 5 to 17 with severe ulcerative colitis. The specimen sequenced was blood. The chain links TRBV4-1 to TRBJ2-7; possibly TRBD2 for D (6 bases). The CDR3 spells CASSQVEGLGEQYF. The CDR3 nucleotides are TGCGCCAGCAGCCAAGTGGAGGGCCTGGGCGAGCAGTACTTC.